This TCR beta chain was sequenced for a study of shared clonotypes between healthy human individuals. Study overall: Donors, aged 18 to 49, were a couple of women and a few men.

Trimming cost V 4 bases and J 0 bases, with 5 bases left between them. From germline, CDR1 is KGHSH and CDR2 LQKENI. The CDR3 spans 13 residues. With regard to this clone: Its antigen is unknown. Other DNA sequences in this sample translate to the same CDR3.

Generated by immunoSEQ multiplex PCR, the TCRdb table keeps only in-frame clones and is missing some. The sample has roughly 2 million clones, 85% to 95% seen once; the top ten hold approximately 0.13%. General study points: What naive subsets generally showed was a larger estimated richness than memory subsets showed. Some naive CD4 clonotypes, about 5%, turned up in common across a few donors.

V and J are TRBV18 and TRBJ2-3; tentative D call: TRBD2 (5 bases). This TCR was sampled from a man between 18 and 29 years old in good health. The sequenced sample consisted of naive CD4+ T cells sorted from blood. Regarding subset: CD45RA+ positively selected. Here the CDR3 DNA reads TGTGCCAGCTCACGGACTAGCACAGATACGCAGTATTTT. Protein product: CASSRTSTDTQYF.